Shown below are 18 T cell receptor beta chains from a single sample sequenced in a study of a mutant IDH1 vaccine in newly diagnosed glioma. The method was immunoSEQ multiplex PCR; TCRdb's version includes in-frame clones alone and lacks a portion of them. This repertoire shows 38,000 or so clones, roughly 76% found once; its top ten account for 5% to 6%. Noted time point: week 23, last vaccination. Each dose delivered 300 ug of mutant IDH1 20-mer peptide subcutaneously with imiquimod. No cognate antigen is known for these TCRs. The input for sequencing was PBMCs, taken from a glioma patient whose treatment included an IDH1 peptide vaccine. All receptors derive from a man in his forties or fifties with glioma.

The chain joins TRBV27 to TRBJ2-1, with no clear D. Per germline, CDR1 MNHEY and CDR2 SMNVEV (reference sequence). The CDR3 has 18 residues. Trimming removed 3 bases at V and 0 bases at J, with 18 bases between. The CDR3 reads CASSLGSEGKFSYNEQFF. CDR3 nucleotide sequence: TGTGCCAGCAGTTTGGGGTCGGAAGGAAAGTTCTCCTACAATGAGCAGTTCTTC.

This clone was detected a few times. The chain carries TRBV30 and TRBJ1-1; D is uncertain. The CDR3 covers 13 residues. Per germline, CDR1 GTSNPN and CDR2 SVGIG (reference sequence). Deletions cut 4 bases from V and 1 base from J, with 10 bases between. CDR3 in amino acids: CAWKAQANTEAFF. The CDR3 DNA reads TGTGCCTGGAAGGCCCAAGCGAACACTGAAGCTTTCTTT.

J is TRBJ1-1 and V is TRBV4-3, with a weak D call TRBD1 (5 bases). Germline V CDR1 and CDR2: LGHNA, YSLEER. The V end lost 4 bases, the J end lost 11 bases, and 14 bases lay between the germline ends. The CDR3 is made up of 12 amino acids. For the CDR3, the DNA is TGCGCCAGCAGCCCAGCGGGGGGTGGGGCTTTCTTT. As protein: CASSPAGGGAFF.

This clone was found a few times. The V and J genes are TRBV4-3 and TRBJ2-6; D is possibly TRBD1 (5 bases). This CDR3 spans 16 amino acids. V lost 1 base and J 1 base, leaving 8 bases between the germline ends. Germline V CDR1 and CDR2: LGHNA, YSLEER. The CDR3 region has the DNA TGCGCCAGCAGCCAAGTAGGGGTATCTGGGGCCAACGTCCTGACTTTC. It specifies CASSQVGVSGANVLTF.

The rearrangement links TRBV11-2 to TRBJ2-7, with 11 positions matching TRBD2. V gave up 5 bases and J gave up 4 bases; unmatched junction bases: 1. In germline, CDR1 is SGHAT, CDR2 FQNNGV. The CDR3 has 13 amino acids. CDR3 sequence (DNA): TGTGCCAGCAGCCGACTAGCGGGGTACGAGCAGTACTTC. This encodes CASSRLAGYEQYF.

The CDR3 reads CASGVPAGTYNEQFF. CDR3 coding DNA: TGTGCCAGTGGGGTACCTGCTGGAACCTACAATGAGCAGTTCTTC. V usage is TRBV6-1 and J usage is TRBJ2-1; D uncertain. The CDR3 is 15 amino acids. V was shortened by 9 bases and J by 2 bases, with 17 bases between the two germline ends. CDR1 is MNHNS, CDR2 SASEGT, per germline.

This clone was detected only once. A junction end diverges from the germline sequence, so it may reflect a read error. The CDR3 coding sequence is TGTGCTAGCAGCATATCAGACGGGGTAGAGCAGTACTTC. Translated, it gives CASSISDGVEQYF. The rearrangement links TRBV7-7 to TRBJ2-5, with D possibly matching TRBD2 (5 bases). The V gene's germline CDR1 is SSHAT and CDR2 FNYEAQ (reference sequence). The CDR3 covers 13 residues. The full variable domain, completed using reference TRBV7-7 and TRBJ2-5, is GAGVSQSPRYKVTKRGQDVTLRCDPISSHATLYWYQQALGQGPEFLTYFNYEAQPDKSGLPSDRFSAERPEGSISTLTIQRTEQRDSAMYRCASSISDGVEQYFGPGTRLLVL.

The chain joins TRBV10-3 to TRBJ1-2; D might be TRBD1 (6 bases). The germline gives CDR1 ENHRY, CDR2 SYGVKD. V dropped 5 bases and J dropped 4 bases, with 17 bases sitting between them. The CDR3 contains 15 residues. DNA for the CDR3: TGTGCCATCAGTCCTCAAGGGGGAATGGGCTATGGCTACACCTTC. It translates to CAISPQGGMGYGYTF.

The rearrangement links TRBV11-3 to TRBJ2-1; perhaps TRBD2 as D (6 bases). V was cut by 5 bases and J by 9 bases, with 17 bases left in between. Per the germline V gene, CDR1 is SGHNT and CDR2 is YENEEA. CDR3 size: 14 residues. This CDR3 is CASSPTSSNLEQFF. The CDR3 nucleotides read TGTGCCAGCAGCCCGACTAGTAGTAACCTTGAGCAGTTCTTC. Full variable domain (rest looked up from reference TRBV11-3 and TRBJ2-1): EAGVVQSPRYKIIEKKQPVAFWCNPISGHNTLYWYLQNLGQGPELLIRYENEEAVDDSQLPKDRFSAERLKGVDSTLKIQPAELGDSAVYLCASSPTSSNLEQFFGPGTRLTVL.

V and J are TRBV28 and TRBJ2-7; TRBD1 might be the D (6 bases). V was trimmed by 6 bases and J by 5 bases, leaving 23 bases between them. The CDR3 totals 16 residues. CDR1 and CDR2 (germline): MDHEN, SYDVKM. The CDR3 DNA is TGTGCCAGCAGACATATTCTCAGGGGCGCGACCGACGAGCAGTACTTC. This codes for CASRHILRGATDEQYF.

This clone appeared a few times. The rearrangement uses TRBV6-5 and TRBJ1-2, with TRBD1 as a possible D gene (5 bases). CDR3 length equals 14 residues. Germline CDR1 MNHEY, CDR2 SVGAGI. V was clipped by 5 bases and J by 4 bases, with 14 bases between them. The CDR3 DNA reads as TGTGCCAGCAGTCCCGGGGGGGGTGGCTATGGCTACACCTTC. It is translated as CASSPGGGGYGYTF.

J is TRBJ2-5 and V is TRBV5-6, with TRBD1 identical over 7 bases. The germline gives CDR1 SGHDT, CDR2 YYEEEE. The CDR3 length is 13 residues. V dropped 0 bases and J dropped 12; count of bases not matched to a gene: 8. The CDR3 region is CASSLGGQPTKYF. Written as DNA, the CDR3 is TGTGCCAGCAGCTTGGGGGGACAGCCCACCAAGTACTTC.

The CDR3 is CASSQESGTGPFGYTF. CDR3 nucleotides: TGCGCCAGCAGCCAAGAGTCCGGGACAGGGCCCTTCGGCTACACCTTC. This chain uses TRBV4-3 with TRBJ1-2, with TRBD1 matching 9 bases. The V gene end was trimmed by 0 bases and the J gene end by 8 bases; junction bases not matched to a gene: 10. The CDR3 is 16 residues long. Per the germline V gene, CDR1 is LGHNA and CDR2 is YSLEER.

The rearrangement uses TRBV7-2 and TRBJ2-1; a possible D gene is TRBD1 (5 bases). The germline CDR1 and CDR2 sequences are SGHTA and FQGNSA. The CDR3 has 15 residues. V lost 0 bases to trimming and J lost 9 bases, with 15 bases between them. CDR3 residues: CASSLAGQGGREQFF. CDR3 coding DNA: TGTGCCAGCAGCTTAGCGGGCCAGGGTGGCCGTGAGCAGTTCTTC.

The chain is built from TRBV5-1 and TRBJ2-3; D is uncertain. The germline CDR1 and CDR2 sequences are SGHRS and YFSETQ. Trimming took off 1 base at V and 4 bases at J, with 4 bases between the two ends. The CDR3 has 12 residues. CDR3 sequence (DNA): TGCGCCAGCAGCTTGAACGCAGATACGCAGTATTTT. Its protein is CASSLNADTQYF. Combining the CDR3 with reference TRBV5-1 and TRBJ2-3 gives the whole variable domain KAGVTQTPRYLIKTRGQQVTLSCSPISGHRSVSWYQQTPGQGLQFLFEYFSETQRNKGNFPGRFSGRQFSNSRSEMNVSTLELGDSALYLCASSLNADTQYFGPGTRLTVL.

This sequence joins TRBV25-1 and TRBJ2-2; D remains unclear. Germline CDR1 reads MGHDK; CDR2 reads SYGVNS. The ends were cut back, 1 base at V and 3 bases at J, with 6 bases in the middle. This CDR3 is built from 14 residues. CDR3 amino acids: CASSEFRDTGELFF. CDR3 nucleotide sequence: TGTGCCAGCAGTGAATTTAGAGACACCGGGGAGCTGTTTTTT.

The chain couples TRBV27 to TRBJ2-2; D call uncertain. Germline V gene lookup returns CDR1 MNHEY and CDR2 SMNVEV (reference sequence). The CDR3 runs to 13 residues. The V and J ends lost 5 bases and 10 bases respectively, with 14 bases between them. The CDR3 loop is CASSQRTREELFF. CDR3 nucleotide sequence: TGTGCCAGCAGTCAACGGACGAGAGAGGAGCTGTTTTTT.

This clone was observed once. The chain joins TRBV5-1 to TRBJ1-1, with 8 nucleotides matching TRBD1. V lost 5 bases, J lost 4 bases, and 7 bases stayed unmatched. Germline CDR1 and CDR2: SGHRS and YFSETQ. The CDR3 has 14 residues. CDR3 in amino acids: CASSSYRGSTEAFF. The CDR3 bases are TGCGCCAGCAGTAGTTACAGGGGGAGCACTGAAGCTTTCTTT.